Included here is one T cell receptor (beta chain) sequence, with context. This specimen belongs to a study of shared clonotypes between healthy human individuals. CD4+ cells yielded CD45RA+ naive and CD45RA-negative memory subsets. TCRdb's table, derived via immunoSEQ multiplex PCR, lists solely in-frame clones and lacks some. This table holds under 2.5 million clones, around 90% found once. Germline-derived CDR1 and CDR2 are SGHRS and YFSETQ. The CDR3 runs 16 residues. The V and J ends lost 7 bases and 3 bases, in that order; junction bases with no gene match: 11. This chain links TRBV5-1 with TRBJ2-2; 8 bases agree with TRBD1. The sequence came from a man in his late teens or twenties in good health. Some clones in this sample may be carry-over from other donors' samples. Sequences were obtained from naive CD4+ T cells from PBMCs. The subset here: CD45RA+ positively selected. Written as DNA, the CDR3 is TGCGCCAGCGACCCGATTGGACAGGGTCACACCGGGGAGCTGTTTTTT. This gives the protein CASDPIGQGHTGELFF. Looking up the rest from reference TRBV5-1 and TRBJ2-2 gives the full variable domain: KAGVTQTPRYLIKTRGQQVTLSCSPISGHRSVSWYQQTPGQGLQFLFEYFSETQRNKGNFPGRFSGRQFSNSRSEMNVSTLELGDSALYLCASDPIGQGHTGELFFGEGSRLTVL.